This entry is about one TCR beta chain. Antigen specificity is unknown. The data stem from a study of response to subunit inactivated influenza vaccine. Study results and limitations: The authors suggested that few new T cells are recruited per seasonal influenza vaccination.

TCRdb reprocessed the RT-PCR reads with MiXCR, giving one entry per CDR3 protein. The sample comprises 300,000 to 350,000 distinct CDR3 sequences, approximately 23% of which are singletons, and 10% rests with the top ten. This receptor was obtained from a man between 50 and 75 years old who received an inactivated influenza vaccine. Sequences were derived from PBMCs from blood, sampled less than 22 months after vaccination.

CDR3 coding DNA: TGTGCCAGCAACCGGGACATTTCTGCGAGAACTGAAGCTTTCTTT. Amino acid sequence: CASNRDISARTEAFF. The chain uses TRBV7-2 and TRBJ1-1; possibly TRBD1 for D (6 bases). Germline loops: CDR1 SGHTA, CDR2 FQGNSA. The CDR3 extends over 15 amino acids. Trimming stripped 7 bases from V and 5 bases from J, with 20 bases between.